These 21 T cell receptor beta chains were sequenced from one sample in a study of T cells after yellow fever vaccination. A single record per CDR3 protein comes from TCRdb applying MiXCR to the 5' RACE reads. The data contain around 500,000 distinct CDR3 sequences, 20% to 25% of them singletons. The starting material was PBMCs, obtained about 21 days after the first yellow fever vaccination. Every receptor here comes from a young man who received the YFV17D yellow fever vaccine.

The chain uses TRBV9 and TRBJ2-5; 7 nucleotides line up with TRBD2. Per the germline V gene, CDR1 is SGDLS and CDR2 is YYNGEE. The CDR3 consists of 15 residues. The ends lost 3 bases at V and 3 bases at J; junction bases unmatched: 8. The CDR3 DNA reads TGTGCCAGCAGCGCCTCCGGGACTATAAAAGAGACCCAGTACTTC. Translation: CASSASGTIKETQYF.

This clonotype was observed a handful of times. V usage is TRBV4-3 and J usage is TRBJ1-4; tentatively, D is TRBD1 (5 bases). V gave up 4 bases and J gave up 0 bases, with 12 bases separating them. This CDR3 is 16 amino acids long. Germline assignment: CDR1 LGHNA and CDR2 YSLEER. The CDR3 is CASSRGTPATNEKLFF. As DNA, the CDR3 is TGCGCCAGCAGCCGCGGGACGCCCGCAACTAATGAAAAACTGTTTTTT.

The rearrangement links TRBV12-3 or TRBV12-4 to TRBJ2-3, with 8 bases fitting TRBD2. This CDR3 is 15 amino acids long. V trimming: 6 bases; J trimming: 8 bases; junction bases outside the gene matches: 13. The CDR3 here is CASSSTGGPFLTQYF. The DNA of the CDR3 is TGTGCCAGCAGCTCTACGGGGGGGCCGTTTCTTACGCAGTATTTT.

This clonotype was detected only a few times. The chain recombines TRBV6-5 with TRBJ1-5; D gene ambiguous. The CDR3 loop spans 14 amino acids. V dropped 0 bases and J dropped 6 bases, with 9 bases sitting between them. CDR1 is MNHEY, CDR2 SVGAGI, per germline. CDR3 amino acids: CASSYSMEGQPQHF. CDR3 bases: TGTGCCAGCAGTTACTCGATGGAGGGTCAGCCCCAGCATTTT.

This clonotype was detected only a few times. CDR3 in amino acids: CASGAGAEQYV. CDR3 sequence (DNA): TGTGCCAGCGGAGCGGGGGCCGAGCAGTACGTC. The chain employs TRBV2 and TRBJ2-7; TRBD2 matches 8 bases. The germline V gene has CDR1 SNHLY and CDR2 FYNNEI. With V trimmed by 8 bases and J by 6 bases, 3 bases remained unmatched. CDR3 length: 11 amino acids.

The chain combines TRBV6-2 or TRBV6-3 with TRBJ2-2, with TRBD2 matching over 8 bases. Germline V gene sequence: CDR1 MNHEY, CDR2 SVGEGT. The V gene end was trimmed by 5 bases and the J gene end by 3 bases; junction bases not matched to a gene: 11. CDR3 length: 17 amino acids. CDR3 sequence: CASSPPTRGGDTGELFF. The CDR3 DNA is TGTGCCAGCAGTCCGCCGACCCGGGGGGGCGACACCGGGGAGCTGTTTTTT.

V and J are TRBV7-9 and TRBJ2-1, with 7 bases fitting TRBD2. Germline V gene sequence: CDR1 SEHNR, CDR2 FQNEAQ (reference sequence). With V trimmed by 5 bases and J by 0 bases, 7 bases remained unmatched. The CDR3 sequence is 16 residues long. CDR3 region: CASSQSWGGSYNEQFF. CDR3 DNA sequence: TGTGCCAGCAGCCAGAGCTGGGGGGGCTCCTACAATGAGCAGTTCTTC.

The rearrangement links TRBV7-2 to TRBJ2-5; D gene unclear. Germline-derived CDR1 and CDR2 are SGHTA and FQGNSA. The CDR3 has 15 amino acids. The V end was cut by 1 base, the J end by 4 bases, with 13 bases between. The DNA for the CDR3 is TGTGCCAGCAGCTTAGAGCCAGGCGGCGGAGAGACCCAGTACTTC. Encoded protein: CASSLEPGGGETQYF.

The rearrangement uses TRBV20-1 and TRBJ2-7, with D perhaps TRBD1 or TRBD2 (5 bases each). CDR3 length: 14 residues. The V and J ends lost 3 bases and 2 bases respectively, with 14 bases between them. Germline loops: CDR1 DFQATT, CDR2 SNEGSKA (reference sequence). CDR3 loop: CSARGPHYAYEQYV. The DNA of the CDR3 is TGCAGTGCTAGGGGACCGCATTACGCCTACGAGCAGTACGTC.

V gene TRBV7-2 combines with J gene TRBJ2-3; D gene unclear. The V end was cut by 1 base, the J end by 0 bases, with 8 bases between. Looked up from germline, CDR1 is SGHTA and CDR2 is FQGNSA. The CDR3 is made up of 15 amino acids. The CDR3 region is CASSLVLLSTDTQYF. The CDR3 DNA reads TGTGCCAGCAGCTTAGTTCTCCTTAGCACAGATACGCAGTATTTT.

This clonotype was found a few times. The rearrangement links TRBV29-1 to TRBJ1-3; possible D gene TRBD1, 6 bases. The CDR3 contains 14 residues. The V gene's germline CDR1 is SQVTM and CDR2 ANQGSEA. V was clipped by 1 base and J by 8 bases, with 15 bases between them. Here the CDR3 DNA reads TGCAGCGTTGAAGTTCAGGGGATTGAGGACACCATATATTTT. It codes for CSVEVQGIEDTIYF. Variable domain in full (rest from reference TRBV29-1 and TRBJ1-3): SAVISQKPSRDICQRGTSLTIQCQVDSQVTMMFWYRQQPGQSLTLIATANQGSEATYESGFVIDKFPISRPNLTFSTLTVSNMSPEDSSIYLCSVEVQGIEDTIYFGEGSWLTVV.

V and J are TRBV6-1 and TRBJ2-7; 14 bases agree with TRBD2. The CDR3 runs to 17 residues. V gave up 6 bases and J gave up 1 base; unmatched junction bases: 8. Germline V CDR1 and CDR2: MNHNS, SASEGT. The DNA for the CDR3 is TGTGCCAGCAGCAGAGGACTAGCGGGGGGTAGTTCCTACGAGCAGTACTTC. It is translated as CASSRGLAGGSSYEQYF.

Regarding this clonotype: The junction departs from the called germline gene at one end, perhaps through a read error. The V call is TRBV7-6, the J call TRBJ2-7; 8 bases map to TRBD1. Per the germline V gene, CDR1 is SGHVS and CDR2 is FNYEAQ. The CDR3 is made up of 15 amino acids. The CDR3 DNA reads TGTGCCAGCAGCGCAGGACAGGGACACTCCTACGGGCAGTACTTC. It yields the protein CASSAGQGHSYGQYF.

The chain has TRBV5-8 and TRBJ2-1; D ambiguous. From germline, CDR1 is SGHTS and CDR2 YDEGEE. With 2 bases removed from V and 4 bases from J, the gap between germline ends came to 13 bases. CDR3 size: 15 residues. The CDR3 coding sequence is TGTGCCAGCAGCTTCGGCCCTCCCGCATACAATGAGCAGTTCTTC. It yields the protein CASSFGPPAYNEQFF.

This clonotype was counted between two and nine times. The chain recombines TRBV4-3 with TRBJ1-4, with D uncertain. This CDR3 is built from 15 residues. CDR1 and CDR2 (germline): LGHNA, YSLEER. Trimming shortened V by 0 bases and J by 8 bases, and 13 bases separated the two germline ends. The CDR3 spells CASSQDGFPMEKLFF. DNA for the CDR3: TGCGCCAGCAGCCAAGATGGGTTCCCTATGGAAAAACTGTTTTTT.

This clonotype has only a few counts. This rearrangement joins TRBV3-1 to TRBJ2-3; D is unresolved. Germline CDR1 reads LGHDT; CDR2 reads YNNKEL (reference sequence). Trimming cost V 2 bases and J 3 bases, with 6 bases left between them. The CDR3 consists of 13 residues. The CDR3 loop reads CASSQLITDTQYF. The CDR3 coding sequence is TGTGCCAGCAGCCAACTAATAACAGATACGCAGTATTTT.

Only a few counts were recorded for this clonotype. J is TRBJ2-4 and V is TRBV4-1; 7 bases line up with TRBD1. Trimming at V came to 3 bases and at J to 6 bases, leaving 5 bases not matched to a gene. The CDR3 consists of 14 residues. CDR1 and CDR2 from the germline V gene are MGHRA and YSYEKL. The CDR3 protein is CASSQTGLGNIQYF. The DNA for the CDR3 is TGCGCCAGCAGCCAGACAGGGCTGGGAAACATTCAGTACTTC.

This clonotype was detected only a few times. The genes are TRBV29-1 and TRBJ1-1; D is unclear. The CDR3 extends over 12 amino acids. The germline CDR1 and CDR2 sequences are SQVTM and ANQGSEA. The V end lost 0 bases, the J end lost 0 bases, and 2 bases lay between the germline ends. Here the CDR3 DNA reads TGCAGCGTTGAAGATATGAACACTGAAGCTTTCTTT. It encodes CSVEDMNTEAFF.

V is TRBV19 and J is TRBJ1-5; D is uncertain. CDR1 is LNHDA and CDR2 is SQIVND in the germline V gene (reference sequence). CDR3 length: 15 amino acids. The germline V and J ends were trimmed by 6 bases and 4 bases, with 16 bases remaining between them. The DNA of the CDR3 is TGTGCCAGTAGCCAGAGAGCGTTATTTAATCAGCCCCAGCATTTT. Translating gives CASSQRALFNQPQHF. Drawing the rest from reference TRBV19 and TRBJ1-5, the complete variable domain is DGGITQSPKYLFRKEGQNVTLSCEQNLNHDAMYWYRQDPGQGLRLIYYSQIVNDFQKGDIAEGYSVSREKKESFPLTVTSAQKNPTAFYLCASSQRALFNQPQHFGDGTRLSIL.

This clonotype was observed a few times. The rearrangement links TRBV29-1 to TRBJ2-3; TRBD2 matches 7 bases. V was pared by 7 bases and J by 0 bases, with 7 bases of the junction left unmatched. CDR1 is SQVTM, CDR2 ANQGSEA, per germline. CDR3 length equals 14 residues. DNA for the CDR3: TGCAGCGCCGCGGGAGAGGATAGCACAGATACGCAGTATTTT. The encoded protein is CSAAGEDSTDTQYF.

CDR3 protein: CASGPGTGRNEQFF. CDR3 nucleotides: TGCGCCAGCGGACCCGGGACAGGTCGGAATGAGCAGTTCTTC. The V and J genes are TRBV5-1 and TRBJ2-1; 8 positions agree with TRBD1. After removal of 7 bases from V and 7 bases from J, the junction contained 10 bases not matched to a gene. The germline V gene encodes CDR1 SGHRS and CDR2 YFSETQ. This CDR3 spans 14 amino acids. Full variable domain (rest looked up from reference TRBV5-1 and TRBJ2-1): KAGVTQTPRYLIKTRGQQVTLSCSPISGHRSVSWYQQTPGQGLQFLFEYFSETQRNKGNFPGRFSGRQFSNSRSEMNVSTLELGDSALYLCASGPGTGRNEQFFGPGTRLTVL.